Ten or more counts support the clone carrying this T cell receptor beta chain. MiXCR was run by TCRdb on the 5' RACE reads, yielding one entry per CDR3 protein. The sample records tens of thousands of distinct CDR3 sequences, 6.5% to 8.5% being singletons. These data come from a study of neurological immune-mediated disorders. Germline V gives CDR1 LGHDT, CDR2 YNNKEL (reference sequence). V lost 7 bases to trimming and J lost 7 bases, with 8 bases between them. The CDR3 sequence is 12 residues long. The chain has TRBV3-1 and TRBJ1-6, with D maybe TRBD1 (6 bases). Input material: CD4+ T cells from blood. The TCR sequence derives from a man aged 45-60 years in good health. CDR3 sequence: CASNQGNSPLHF. The DNA for the CDR3 is TGTGCCAGCAATCAGGGGAATTCACCCCTCCACTTT.